These 23 T cell receptor beta chains were sequenced from one sample in a study of T-cell reconstitution after alpha-beta-depleted transplantation in children. TCRbeta library construction was performed incorporating unique molecular identifiers. TCRdb reprocessed the PCR reads with MiXCR, giving one entry per CDR3 protein. The sample consists of almost 600,000 distinct CDR3 sequences, roughly a quarter of them appearing once. The sample consisted of PBMCs, taken before TCRalphabeta/CD19-depleted stem cell transplant. The receptors here all came from a boy under three years old with Wiskott-Aldrich syndrome, due to receive a stem cell transplant.

For the CDR3, the DNA is TGCGCCAGCAGCCAAGAAGACAGGGAGAACTATGGCTACACCTTC. It encodes CASSQEDRENYGYTF. V gene TRBV4-1 combines with J gene TRBJ1-2; 7 nucleotides align to TRBD1. Germline-derived CDR1 and CDR2 are MGHRA and YSYEKL. The V and J ends lost 0 bases and 2 bases, in that order; junction bases with no gene match: 3. This CDR3 is 15 amino acids long.

The chain has TRBV12-3 or TRBV12-4 and TRBJ2-1; D is undetermined. The ends were cut back, 5 bases at V and 7 bases at J, with 9 bases in the middle. This CDR3 comprises 12 residues. The DNA of the CDR3 is TGTGCCAGCAGTCCCATCCGGAATGAGCAGTTCTTC. Residues: CASSPIRNEQFF.

The chain joins TRBV20-1 to TRBJ2-7; 7 nucleotides align to TRBD2. The CDR3 length is 13 residues. CDR1 DFQATT and CDR2 SNEGSKA come from the germline V gene (reference sequence). CDR3 coding DNA: TGCAGCCTCGGGTCTAGCGGCTCCTACGAGCAGTACTTC. Translated, it gives CSLGSSGSYEQYF.

This clonotype was observed a few times. The chain recombines TRBV5-1 with TRBJ1-5; a possible D gene is TRBD1 (5 bases). Germline V gives CDR1 SGHRS, CDR2 YFSETQ. Trimming took off 0 bases at V and 2 bases at J, with 9 bases between the two ends. This CDR3 has 15 residues. The CDR3 region has the DNA TGCGCCAGCAGCTTGGGGGGGAACGGCAATCAGCCCCAGCATTTT. Residues: CASSLGGNGNQPQHF. The full variable domain, with the rest looked up from reference TRBV5-1 and TRBJ1-5, is KAGVTQTPRYLIKTRGQQVTLSCSPISGHRSVSWYQQTPGQGLQFLFEYFSETQRNKGNFPGRFSGRQFSNSRSEMNVSTLELGDSALYLCASSLGGNGNQPQHFGDGTRLSIL.

This clonotype was picked up a small number of times. The chain is built from TRBV12-3 or TRBV12-4 and TRBJ2-7, with 8 bases identical to TRBD1. The CDR3 is 15 amino acids. With 5 bases clipped from V and 3 bases from J, the junction kept 9 bases outside the gene matches. CDR3: CASSTRQGLVYEQYF. The CDR3 DNA is TGTGCCAGCAGTACACGACAGGGGCTGGTCTACGAGCAGTACTTC.

In its sample, this clonotype was seen a few times. The chain links TRBV7-8 to TRBJ1-3; D is ambiguous. The CDR3 consists of 12 residues. The V end was cut by 5 bases, the J end by 6 bases, with 8 bases between. Germline V gene sequence: CDR1 SGHVS, CDR2 FQNEAQ. The CDR3 nucleotides are TGTGCCAGCAGCCCCCCATCAAACACCATATATTTT. Its protein product is CASSPPSNTIYF. Variable domain in full (rest from reference TRBV7-8 and TRBJ1-3): GAGVSQSPRYKVAKRGQDVALRCDPISGHVSLFWYQQALGQGPEFLTYFQNEAQLDKSGLPSDRFFAERPEGSVSTLKIQRTQQEDSAVYLCASSPPSNTIYFGEGSWLTVV.

This clonotype was detected only a few times. The gene calls are TRBV10-3 and TRBJ1-2; 7 bases line up with TRBD1. This CDR3 region has 17 residues. Germline V gene sequence: CDR1 ENHRY, CDR2 SYGVKD. Germline trimming cut 3 bases from V and 1 base from J; bases unmatched to any gene: 11. DNA of the CDR3: TGTGCCATCAGTGACCGGACAGGCACCAATAATAACTATGGCTACACCTTC. Translated: CAISDRTGTNNNYGYTF.

The chain links TRBV5-1 to TRBJ2-1; D uncertain. Germline V gives CDR1 SGHRS, CDR2 YFSETQ. V was trimmed by 0 bases and J by 0 bases, leaving 10 bases between them. This CDR3 is 16 amino acids long. CDR3 loop: CASSLAGFSSYNEQFF. For the CDR3, the DNA is TGCGCCAGCAGCTTGGCGGGCTTTAGCTCCTACAATGAGCAGTTCTTC.

The chain is built from TRBV29-1 and TRBJ2-5; 7 bases line up with TRBD1. The J segment lost 2 bases and the V segment lost 7 bases, leaving 7 bases of the junction unmatched. The CDR3 spans 13 residues. Germline-derived CDR1 and CDR2 are SQVTM and ANQGSEA. CDR3 nucleotides: TGCAGCGCGTTCGACAGGGTTCAAGAGACCCAGTACTTC. The encoded protein is CSAFDRVQETQYF.

In its sample, this clonotype was seen a few times. The rearrangement links TRBV20-1 to TRBJ1-4; no clear D gene. The ends were cut back, 6 bases at V and 5 bases at J, with 16 bases in the middle. Germline V gene data show CDR1 as DFQATT and CDR2 as SNEGSKA (reference sequence). CDR3 size: 14 residues. The CDR3 nucleotides are TGCAGTGCAAGCCGGACTTCGGGAAATGAAAAACTGTTTTTT. This encodes CSASRTSGNEKLFF.

The genes are TRBV11-2 and TRBJ1-1; D is uncertain. The CDR3 has 13 residues. Looked up from germline, CDR1 is SGHAT and CDR2 is FQNNGV. Trimming pared 6 bases from V and 1 base from J, leaving 9 bases between. The chain's CDR3 is CASSHQENTEAFF. In DNA form, the CDR3 reads TGTGCCAGCAGTCACCAGGAGAACACTGAAGCTTTCTTT. Filled out from reference TRBV11-2 and TRBJ1-1, the complete variable domain reads EAGVAQSPRYKIIEKRQSVAFWCNPISGHATLYWYQQILGQGPKLLIQFQNNGVVDDSQLPKDRFSAERLKGVDSTLKIQPAKLEDSAVYLCASSHQENTEAFFGQGTRLTVV.

The genes are TRBV30 and TRBJ1-2; D is possibly TRBD1 (6 bases). V was shortened by 2 bases and J by 10 bases, with 20 bases between the two germline ends. The germline CDR1 and CDR2 sequences are GTSNPN and SVGIG (reference sequence). There are 14 residues in the CDR3. CDR3 in DNA: TGTGCCTGGAGTCCGGAGAGTGCGGGACAATCCTACACCTTC. Translating gives CAWSPESAGQSYTF.

CDR3 nucleotide sequence: TGCAGTGCCTCAATATTTAGCGGGAGCGGCACAGATACGCAGTATTTT. This sequence encodes CSASIFSGSGTDTQYF. The V gene is TRBV20-1, the J gene TRBJ2-3; 9 bases are shared with TRBD2. Trimming cost V 6 bases and J 1 base; bases outside gene matches: 11. The CDR3 runs to 16 residues. Germline CDR1 is DFQATT and CDR2 is SNEGSKA (reference sequence).

This clonotype was seen a handful of times. The V call is TRBV5-1, the J call TRBJ1-1; tentative D call: TRBD1 (6 bases). CDR3 length: 16 residues. Germline CDR1 is SGHRS and CDR2 is YFSETQ. V lost 4 bases to trimming and J lost 2 bases, with 18 bases between them. The CDR3 region has the DNA TGCGCCAGCAGCAGCCGTGCCGGGGGCATCAACACTGAAGCTTTCTTT. Its protein is CASSSRAGGINTEAFF. The variable domain in full, completed from reference TRBV5-1 and TRBJ1-1, reads KAGVTQTPRYLIKTRGQQVTLSCSPISGHRSVSWYQQTPGQGLQFLFEYFSETQRNKGNFPGRFSGRQFSNSRSEMNVSTLELGDSALYLCASSSRAGGINTEAFFGQGTRLTVV.

This chain links TRBV10-3 with TRBJ2-3, with TRBD2 matching 15 bases. CDR1 is ENHRY and CDR2 is SYGVKD in the germline V gene. The CDR3 length is 15 residues. V lost 6 bases to trimming and J lost 5 bases; unmatched junction nucleotides: 3. This chain's CDR3 is CAISPGLAGGDTQYF. CDR3 nucleotides: TGTGCCATCAGCCCGGGACTAGCGGGAGGAGATACGCAGTATTTT.

J is TRBJ2-7 and V is TRBV6-1, with 7 bases fitting TRBD2. V was pared by 2 bases and J by 8 bases, with 3 bases of the junction left unmatched. CDR3 length: 12 amino acids. CDR1 and CDR2 from the germline V gene are MNHNS and SASEGT. This CDR3 reads CASSEPGLKQYF. CDR3 DNA sequence: TGTGCCAGCAGTGAACCGGGACTAAAGCAGTACTTC.

This clonotype was found a few times. The chain is built from TRBV7-6 and TRBJ1-1, with no clear D. This CDR3 has 14 amino acids. CDR1 is SGHVS, CDR2 FNYEAQ, per germline. Trimming removed 2 bases at V and 2 bases at J, with 9 bases between. This CDR3 is CASSLIPGNTEAFF. In DNA, the CDR3 is TGTGCCAGCAGCTTAATCCCGGGTAACACTGAAGCTTTCTTT.

This rearrangement joins TRBV5-1 to TRBJ2-7; possibly TRBD1 for D (6 bases). The ends were cut back, 0 bases at V and 2 bases at J, with 12 bases in the middle. CDR3 length equals 15 residues. Germline V gene lookup returns CDR1 SGHRS and CDR2 YFSETQ. CDR3 protein: CASSLGLTGTYEQYF. The CDR3, as DNA: TGCGCCAGCAGCTTGGGACTCACAGGGACCTACGAGCAGTACTTC.

In its sample, this clonotype was seen once. The chain has TRBV5-1 and TRBJ2-7, with 10 bases aligning to TRBD1. Trimming took 4 bases from V and 0 from J; bases not matched to a gene: 10. The germline V gene encodes CDR1 SGHRS and CDR2 YFSETQ. The CDR3 has 17 amino acids. In DNA form, the CDR3 reads TGCGCCAGCAGCGCCCGGACAGGGACAGGGGTCTCCTACGAGCAGTACTTC. Translating gives CASSARTGTGVSYEQYF. Using reference TRBV5-1 and TRBJ2-7 for the parts outside the CDR3, the full variable domain is KAGVTQTPRYLIKTRGQQVTLSCSPISGHRSVSWYQQTPGQGLQFLFEYFSETQRNKGNFPGRFSGRQFSNSRSEMNVSTLELGDSALYLCASSARTGTGVSYEQYFGPGTRLTVT.

This clonotype was recorded a few times. The V and J genes are TRBV15 and TRBJ2-5, with D perhaps matching TRBD2 (6 bases). V was shortened by 0 bases and J by 5 bases, with 13 bases between the two germline ends. Germline V gives CDR1 LNHNV, CDR2 YYDKDF (reference sequence). CDR3 length equals 15 residues. The CDR3 DNA is TGTGCCACCAGCAGAGATGGGGGGAAGGAGGAGACCCAGTACTTC. This sequence encodes CATSRDGGKEETQYF.

V and J are TRBV2 and TRBJ2-7; a weak D match, TRBD2 (6 bases). Germline V gives CDR1 SNHLY, CDR2 FYNNEI. This CDR3 has 13 amino acids. V was shortened by 6 bases and J by 2 bases, with 11 bases between the two germline ends. CDR3 nucleotide sequence: TGTGCCAGCAGAACTAGCCTGACCTACGAGCAGTACTTC. Translating it yields CASRTSLTYEQYF.

The table lists this clonotype with a few counts. The chain couples TRBV12-3 or TRBV12-4 to TRBJ2-7, with 7 positions matching TRBD1. V lost 5 bases to trimming and J lost 2 bases; unmatched junction nucleotides: 6. There are 14 residues in the CDR3. CDR3 loop: CASSHRGVAYEQYF. The CDR3 DNA follows: TGTGCCAGCAGTCACAGGGGTGTCGCCTACGAGCAGTACTTC.

This clonotype was recorded a few times. The chain joins TRBV7-9 to TRBJ1-1, with D perhaps TRBD1 (5 bases). V dropped 7 bases and J dropped 0 bases, with 12 bases sitting between them. Germline assignment: CDR1 SEHNR and CDR2 FQNEAQ (reference sequence). The CDR3 extends over 14 amino acids. The CDR3 region has the DNA TGTGCCAGCACCAGCGTGGGACTGAACACTGAAGCTTTCTTT. Translation: CASTSVGLNTEAFF.